This paragraph reports one T cell receptor beta chain. Its cognate antigen is unknown. This specimen comes from a study of blood T cells in healthy people across ages. Study results and limitations: CMV status of donors was unknown, possibly confounding expanded clonotype changes.

Germline CDR1 is MNHEY and CDR2 is SVGAGI. The trim removed 0 bases at V and 5 bases at J, leaving 6 bases unmatched. This CDR3 has 15 residues. Then a second PCR, running roughly 7 to 12 cycles, was carried out with a sample-barcoded 5' primer and a J-beta primer mix. The template-switch adaptor, which had 12 random nucleotides, put a tag on each cDNA molecule. TCRdb re-called the 5' RACE reads with MiXCR, one entry per CDR3 protein. This sample has 1 million or so distinct CDR3 sequences, with 45% found just once. The TCR sequence derives from an older woman in good health. Specimen: blood. The rearrangement joins TRBV6-5 to TRBJ2-5; 7 bases agree with TRBD1. Written as DNA, the CDR3 is TGTGCCAGCAGTTACTCGACTGACAGGGAGGAGACCCAGTACTTC. This gives the protein CASSYSTDREETQYF.